The 31 T cell receptor beta chains below all came from one sample that was sequenced in a study of cytomegalovirus exposure and HLA in healthy donors (dated by TCRdb to the late 2010s). Library construction relied on the immunoSEQ multiplex PCR assay. For the multiplex PCR, a mixture combining 60 forward primers for TCR Vbeta segments and 13 reverse primers for TCR Jbeta segments was used. The source is immuneACCESS, and TCRdb retained only in-frame sequences with V and J called. Part of the clones is not carried over; for the studies checked, unresolved V genes explain less than half of this, and the remainder is unexplained. The sample records about 93,000 clones, under 90% of which are singletons. The ten largest clonotypes hold roughly 3.8% of the sample. The sequencing input was PBMCs. The receptor set was obtained from a man aged 50 or older in good health and CMV-seronegative.

The chain carries TRBV7-2 and TRBJ1-3; the D is unclear. Germline CDR1 is SGHTA and CDR2 is FQGNSA. The CDR3 is 16 residues long. V shed 2 bases and J shed 0 bases, with 11 bases lying between them. The chain's CDR3 is CASSLMRPASGNTIYF. CDR3 DNA sequence: TGTGCCAGCAGCTTAATGAGGCCCGCCTCTGGAAACACCATATATTTT. Full variable domain (remainder filled in from reference TRBV7-2 and TRBJ1-3): GAGVSQSPSNKVTEKGKDVELRCDPISGHTALYWYRQSLGQGLEFLIYFQGNSAPDKSGLPSDRFSAERTGGSVSTLTIQRTQQEDSAVYLCASSLMRPASGNTIYFGEGSWLTVV.

The rearrangement joins TRBV5-1 to TRBJ2-3; 11 bases agree with TRBD2. Germline CDR1 is SGHRS and CDR2 is YFSETQ. The CDR3 sequence is 16 residues long. Trimming removed 4 bases from V and 4 bases from J; junction bases left unmatched: 8. The chain's CDR3 is CASSPLTSGVPDTQYF. The CDR3, as DNA: TGCGCCAGCAGCCCCCTGACTAGCGGGGTGCCAGATACGCAGTATTTT.

V is TRBV6-1 and J is TRBJ1-2, with D possibly matching TRBD1 (6 bases). The length of the CDR3 is 13 residues. V was shortened by 2 bases and J by 8 bases, with 12 bases between the two germline ends. The V gene's germline CDR1 is MNHNS and CDR2 SASEGT. CDR3 DNA: TGTGCCAGCAGTGAATTGGAAAGGGGGGGCTACACCTTC. It specifies CASSELERGGYTF.

The chain joins TRBV7-9 to TRBJ2-5; D remains ambiguous. Looked up from germline, CDR1 is SEHNR and CDR2 is FQNEAQ (reference sequence). The V and J ends lost 5 bases and 5 bases respectively, with 12 bases between them. This CDR3 region has 13 residues. Written as DNA, the CDR3 is TGTGCCAGCAGCCGCCTCCTGGAGGAGACCCAGTACTTC. Its protein is CASSRLLEETQYF.

V usage is TRBV20-1 and J usage is TRBJ1-2; no firm D call. Germline-derived CDR1 and CDR2 are DFQATT and SNEGSKA (reference sequence). This CDR3 has 11 amino acids. The ends were cut back, 8 bases at V and 6 bases at J, with 13 bases in the middle. The chain's CDR3 is CSFWGGDGYTF. The DNA for the CDR3 is TGCAGTTTCTGGGGAGGTGATGGCTACACCTTC.

The genes are TRBV29-1 and TRBJ2-7, with 8 bases identical to TRBD1. V shed 4 bases and J 4 bases; nucleotides not matched to a gene: 12. The CDR3 extends over 15 amino acids. The germline CDR1 and CDR2 sequences are SQVTM and ANQGSEA. In DNA form, the CDR3 reads TGCAGCGTTGTGGGTGGGCAGGGGGCTATTTACGAGCAGTACTTC. This translates into CSVVGGQGAIYEQYF.

The rearrangement uses TRBV13 and TRBJ2-7, with TRBD2 identical over 7 bases. The V gene end was trimmed by 5 bases and the J gene end by 6 bases; junction bases not matched to a gene: 16. Germline loops: CDR1 PRHDT, CDR2 FYEKMQ (reference sequence). This CDR3 contains 16 residues. The CDR3 region is CASSPGPGLSEPEQYF. As DNA, the CDR3 is TGTGCCAGCAGCCCTGGCCCGGGACTATCAGAGCCCGAGCAGTACTTC.

V and J are TRBV19 and TRBJ2-3; possible D gene TRBD1, 6 bases. Germline V gene lookup returns CDR1 LNHDA and CDR2 SQIVND (reference sequence). The CDR3 sequence is 14 residues long. V was shortened by 1 base and J by 1 base, with 6 bases between the two germline ends. The CDR3 region is CASSIGQGTDTQYF. The CDR3 bases are TGTGCCAGTAGTATAGGACAGGGCACAGATACGCAGTATTTT.

The genes are TRBV4-2 and TRBJ2-6; 12 bases map to TRBD2. Per the germline V gene, CDR1 is LGHNA and CDR2 is YNFKEQ. CDR3 size: 19 residues. Trimming removed 4 bases from V and 4 bases from J; junction bases left unmatched: 11. The DNA for the CDR3 is TGTGCCAGCAGCCTAGACTCTAGCGGGAGGGCCTCCGGGGCCAACGTCCTGACTTTC. Translated: CASSLDSSGRASGANVLTF.

This clone was seen more than once but under ten times. The rearrangement uses TRBV9 and TRBJ1-2; D unresolved. The CDR3 spans 15 residues. From germline, CDR1 is SGDLS and CDR2 YYNGEE. The V gene lost 0 bases and the J gene lost 1 base, with 10 bases spanning the gap. CDR3 loop: CASSVAPGLNYGYTF. In DNA, the CDR3 is TGTGCCAGCAGCGTAGCCCCAGGCCTTAACTATGGCTACACCTTC.

This clone was seen just once. This rearrangement joins TRBV5-1 to TRBJ1-1; 8 nucleotides match TRBD1. The CDR3 covers 18 residues. V shed 4 bases, J shed 1 base, and the junction held 15 bases outside the gene matches. Germline lookup yields CDR1 SGHRS and CDR2 YFSETQ. CDR3 sequence reads: CASSPPGQVSTRNTEAFF. The CDR3 DNA is TGCGCCAGCAGCCCACCGGGACAGGTTTCAACAAGGAACACTGAAGCTTTCTTT.

This sequence joins TRBV5-5 and TRBJ2-7, with TRBD1 identical over 8 bases. V shed 1 base, J shed 3 bases, and the junction held 6 bases outside the gene matches. Looked up from germline, CDR1 is SGHKS and CDR2 is YYEKEE (reference sequence). The CDR3 extends over 15 amino acids. This CDR3 reads CASSLLDRAGYEQYF. DNA for the CDR3: TGTGCCAGCAGCTTGTTGGACAGGGCGGGCTACGAGCAGTACTTC.

The chain employs TRBV6-1 and TRBJ1-1, with TRBD1 matching over 9 bases. J was trimmed by 1 base and V by 5 bases; bases with no gene match: 11. This CDR3 region has 17 residues. Germline loops: CDR1 MNHNS, CDR2 SASEGT. The CDR3: CASSQDRTGEWNTEAFF. CDR3 sequence (DNA): TGTGCCAGCAGTCAAGACCGGACAGGGGAGTGGAACACTGAAGCTTTCTTT.

This chain joins TRBV27 and TRBJ2-7, with 9 bases aligning to TRBD1. Germline V gene data show CDR1 as MNHEY and CDR2 as SMNVEV (reference sequence). V was clipped by 4 bases and J by 3 bases; unmatched bases: 10. The CDR3 is 16 residues long. In nucleotides, the CDR3 is TGTGCCAGCAGTTATGGGGGCGGGGACAGGGTCTACGAGCAGTACTTC. Translated, it gives CASSYGGGDRVYEQYF.

V usage is TRBV25-1 and J usage is TRBJ1-1; D gene unclear. This CDR3 contains 14 residues. Trimming stripped 0 bases from V and 0 bases from J, with 5 bases between. Looked up from germline, CDR1 is MGHDK and CDR2 is SYGVNS. Written as DNA, the CDR3 is TGTGCCAGCAGTGAATACGGGGTGAACACTGAAGCTTTCTTT. Residues: CASSEYGVNTEAFF. Together with reference TRBV25-1 and TRBJ1-1, the CDR3 gives the full variable domain: EADIYQTPRYLVIGTGKKITLECSQTMGHDKMYWYQQDPGMELHLIHYSYGVNSTEKGDLSSESTVSRIRTEHFPLTLESARPSHTSQYLCASSEYGVNTEAFFGQGTRLTVV.

Remarks on this clone: The sample contains more than one DNA sequence encoding this CDR3. V gene TRBV5-5 combines with J gene TRBJ2-2, with 12 bases fitting TRBD2. The trim removed 4 bases at V and 2 bases at J, leaving 6 bases unmatched. The CDR3 runs to 17 residues. Germline V gene data show CDR1 as SGHKS and CDR2 as YYEKEE (reference sequence). The CDR3 is CASSPRTSGINTGELFF. CDR3 bases: TGTGCCAGCAGCCCGAGGACTAGCGGGATCAACACCGGGGAGCTGTTTTTT.

This chain uses TRBV23-1 with TRBJ2-7; D not certain. TRBV23-1 belongs to the ORF category, with a function that is uncertain. The V and J ends lost 0 bases and 5 bases respectively, with 5 bases between them. The CDR3 has 12 residues. Written as DNA, the CDR3 is TGCGCCAGCAGTCAATCCCAGGACGAGCAGTACTTC. Translation gives CASSQSQDEQYF.

This rearrangement joins TRBV10-3 to TRBJ2-1; 14 bases map to TRBD2. Germline trimming cut 4 bases from V and 10 bases from J; bases unmatched to any gene: 6. CDR3 length: 15 residues. Germline CDR1 and CDR2: ENHRY and SYGVKD. Written as DNA, the CDR3 is TGTGCCATCAGTGGAGGGACTAGCGGGAGCGAAGAGCAGTTCTTC. Translating gives CAISGGTSGSEEQFF.

The chain has TRBV6-5 and TRBJ2-7; D is uncertain. Germline V gene lookup returns CDR1 MNHEY and CDR2 SVGAGI. With 0 bases removed from V and 5 bases from J, the gap between germline ends came to 11 bases. The CDR3 has 14 amino acids. CDR3 region: CASSYSSSTHEQYF. CDR3 sequence (DNA): TGTGCCAGCAGTTACTCAAGTAGTACCCACGAGCAGTACTTC.

The chain joins TRBV14 to TRBJ2-1; the match to TRBD2 covers 7 bases. J was trimmed by 5 bases and V by 2 bases; bases with no gene match: 15. Germline values: CDR1 SGHDN, CDR2 FVKESK. This CDR3 has 18 residues. The CDR3 DNA is TGTGCCAGCAGCCAAAGGGCGGGCGGGAGTGAACGGGACAATGAGCAGTTCTTC. It encodes CASSQRAGGSERDNEQFF.

The rearrangement uses TRBV6-5 and TRBJ1-5; 7 bases line up with TRBD1. This CDR3 contains 13 residues. Germline loops: CDR1 MNHEY, CDR2 SVGAGI. V was clipped by 7 bases and J by 3 bases; unmatched bases: 3. For the CDR3, the DNA is TGTGCCAGCACGACAGGGACCAATCAGCCCCAGCATTTT. Translating gives CASTTGTNQPQHF.

This clone was counted a single time. The chain recombines TRBV28 with TRBJ2-3; weak D call: TRBD1 (6 bases). Per germline, CDR1 MDHEN and CDR2 SYDVKM. Trimming removed 6 bases from V and 0 bases from J, with 10 bases in between. This CDR3 is built from 14 residues. The CDR3 is CASRGGQSTDTQYF. The CDR3 DNA reads TGTGCCAGCAGGGGTGGACAGAGCACAGATACGCAGTATTTT.

This clone came up once. This chain uses TRBV5-1 with TRBJ2-2; 7 bases fit TRBD2. Germline lookup yields CDR1 SGHRS and CDR2 YFSETQ. This CDR3 region has 14 residues. The ends lost 4 bases at V and 5 bases at J; junction bases unmatched: 5. CDR3 residues: CASSTGTKTGELFF. CDR3 coding DNA: TGCGCCAGCAGCACCGGGACTAAGACCGGGGAGCTGTTTTTT. Full variable domain (outside the CDR3, taken from reference TRBV5-1 and TRBJ2-2): KAGVTQTPRYLIKTRGQQVTLSCSPISGHRSVSWYQQTPGQGLQFLFEYFSETQRNKGNFPGRFSGRQFSNSRSEMNVSTLELGDSALYLCASSTGTKTGELFFGEGSRLTVL.

V and J are TRBV4-1 and TRBJ2-1; 8 bases match TRBD1. Trimming cost V 2 bases and J 9 bases; bases outside gene matches: 15. Germline CDR1 MGHRA, CDR2 YSYEKL. This CDR3 is built from 17 residues. The CDR3 loop is CASSQIMTGVGSAEQFF. CDR3 DNA sequence: TGCGCCAGCAGCCAAATCATGACAGGGGTAGGTAGTGCTGAGCAGTTCTTC.

V is TRBV28 and J is TRBJ1-2; D uncertain. This CDR3 region has 12 residues. With 2 bases removed from V and 8 bases from J, the gap between germline ends came to 9 bases. Germline V gives CDR1 MDHEN, CDR2 SYDVKM. CDR3 loop: CASSLDVRGYTF. The CDR3 coding sequence is TGTGCCAGCAGTTTAGATGTTCGGGGCTACACCTTC.

The chain is built from TRBV9 and TRBJ2-7; 7 positions match TRBD2. The CDR3 extends over 15 amino acids. The germline CDR1 and CDR2 sequences are SGDLS and YYNGEE. V shed 4 bases and J 5 bases; nucleotides not matched to a gene: 12. CDR3 protein: CASSPRTSLPDEQYF. For the CDR3, the DNA is TGTGCCAGCAGCCCCCGGACTAGTCTTCCCGACGAGCAGTACTTC.

This clone showed up just once. The CDR3 DNA is TGTGCCAGCAGCGGACAGGGACAGGGCAAAAACATTCAGTACTTC. Its translation is CASSGQGQGKNIQYF. V and J are TRBV9 and TRBJ2-4; TRBD1 matches at 9 bases. From germline, CDR1 is SGDLS and CDR2 YYNGEE. V dropped 3 bases and J dropped 3; count of bases not matched to a gene: 4. The CDR3 runs 15 residues.

This chain links TRBV7-6 with TRBJ1-1, with TRBD1 identical over 8 bases. The CDR3 is made up of 14 amino acids. V lost 5 bases, J lost 4 bases, and 6 bases stayed unmatched. CDR1 is SGHVS, CDR2 FNYEAQ, per germline. The CDR3 loop is CASSRQGLGTEAFF. In DNA, the CDR3 is TGTGCCAGCAGCCGACAGGGGTTAGGCACTGAAGCTTTCTTT.

This clone was recorded a few times. The J gene is TRBJ2-3, the V gene TRBV4-2; D might be TRBD1 (5 bases). V shed 2 bases and J shed 6 bases, with 9 bases lying between them. This CDR3 contains 13 residues. Germline loops: CDR1 LGHNA, CDR2 YNFKEQ. The CDR3 nucleotides read TGTGCCAGCAGCCAAAGGGGTCAGGATACGCAGTATTTT. Its translation: CASSQRGQDTQYF.

The chain carries TRBV7-6 and TRBJ2-1; D not resolved. This CDR3 has 16 residues. The V end was cut by 5 bases, the J end by 0 bases, with 14 bases between. The germline gives CDR1 SGHVS, CDR2 FNYEAQ. In nucleotides, the CDR3 is TGTGCCAGCAGCCATACAGAGCCGAGCTCCTACAATGAGCAGTTCTTC. Its protein is CASSHTEPSSYNEQFF.

The chain couples TRBV7-9 to TRBJ2-3; 14 bases fit TRBD2. J gave up 2 bases and V 5 bases, and 9 bases lay outside the gene matches. CDR3 length: 18 residues. Germline-derived CDR1 and CDR2 are SEHNR and FQNEAQ (reference sequence). CDR3 protein: CASSPRTSGRTDTDTQYF. CDR3 coding DNA: TGTGCCAGCAGCCCTCGGACTAGCGGGAGGACCGACACAGATACGCAGTATTTT.